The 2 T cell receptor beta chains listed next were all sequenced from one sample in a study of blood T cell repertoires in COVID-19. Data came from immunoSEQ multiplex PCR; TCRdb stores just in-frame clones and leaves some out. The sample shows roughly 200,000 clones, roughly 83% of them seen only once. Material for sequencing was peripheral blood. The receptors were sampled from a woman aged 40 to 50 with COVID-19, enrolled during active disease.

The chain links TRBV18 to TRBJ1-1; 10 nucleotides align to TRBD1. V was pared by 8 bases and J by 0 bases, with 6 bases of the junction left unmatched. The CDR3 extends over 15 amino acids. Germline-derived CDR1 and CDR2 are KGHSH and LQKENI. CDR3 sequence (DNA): TGTGCCAGCGAACCGACAGGGGGCCTGAACACTGAAGCTTTCTTT. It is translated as CASEPTGGLNTEAFF.

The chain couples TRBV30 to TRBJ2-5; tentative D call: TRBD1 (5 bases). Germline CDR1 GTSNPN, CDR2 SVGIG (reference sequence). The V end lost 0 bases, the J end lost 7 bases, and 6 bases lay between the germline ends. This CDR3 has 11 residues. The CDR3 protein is CAWSVQGTQYF. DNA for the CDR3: TGTGCCTGGAGTGTCCAGGGGACCCAGTACTTC.